This T cell receptor beta chain comes out of a study of CD8+CD57+ T cells in acquired aplastic anemia. Genomic DNA acted as the template from which TCR beta VDJ combination and CDR3 sequence profiling were carried out. TCRdb itself ran the reads through MiXCR, one entry per CDR3 protein. The sample consists of 120,000 or so distinct CDR3 sequences, 30% to 45% of them appearing once. Patients selected for sequencing had displayed CD8+CD57+ cell expansion by flow cytometry. Everyone among the patients had severe acquired aplastic anemia. The study sampled blood from patients who had received no therapy. This clonotype appeared many times. Its antigen is currently unknown. The study, taken as a whole, reports: More than 25 was the count of CD8+ CDR3 sequences that patients shared with controls.

This CDR3 is 14 amino acids long. The junction had 7 bases not matched to a gene; V was cut back by 6 bases and J by 2 bases. From germline, CDR1 is ENHRY and CDR2 SYGVKD. The clonotype comes from a human donor with aplastic anemia. The V call is TRBV10-3, the J call TRBJ2-7; 7 bases map to TRBD2. Sequenced sample: sorted CD4+, CD8+, or CD8+CD57+ T cells (not recorded which) from PBMCs. The CDR3 nucleotides read TGTGCCATCAGCAAAGGCGGGGGTGCCTACGAGCAGTACGTC. This codes for CAISKGGGAYEQYV.